One sample yielded the 19 T cell receptor beta chains listed below, sequenced in a study of blood T cell repertoires in COVID-19. The method was immunoSEQ multiplex PCR; TCRdb's version includes in-frame clones alone and lacks a portion of them. The sample lists 240,000 or so clones; roughly 81% were seen once. Sequenced: peripheral blood. The receptors were gathered from a woman over 75 with COVID-19, enrolled during active disease.

This clone was found a few times. The CDR3 reads CAWSARRNEQFF. The CDR3 region has the DNA TGTGCCTGGAGTGCGCGGCGGAATGAGCAGTTCTTC. This chain joins TRBV30 and TRBJ2-1; D is unresolved. The germline CDR1 and CDR2 sequences are GTSNPN and SVGIG (reference sequence). The V and J ends lost 1 base and 7 bases respectively, with 8 bases between them. CDR3 size: 12 residues.

The chain recombines TRBV5-1 with TRBJ2-7, with TRBD1 matching over 10 bases. This CDR3 has 14 amino acids. CDR1 SGHRS and CDR2 YFSETQ come from the germline V gene. V lost 9 bases and J lost 3; bases outside the gene matches: 9. CDR3 region: CATAFGQGGYEQYF. The CDR3 nucleotides read TGCGCCACCGCCTTCGGACAGGGGGGCTACGAGCAGTACTTC.

The J gene is TRBJ1-1, the V gene TRBV11-2, with D maybe TRBD1 (5 bases). The CDR3 covers 13 residues. V shed 5 bases and J shed 1 base, with 8 bases lying between them. Germline V gene sequence: CDR1 SGHAT, CDR2 FQNNGV. The CDR3 DNA reads TGTGCCAGCAGCCCGACAGCGAACACTGAAGCTTTCTTT. Its protein product is CASSPTANTEAFF.

V and J are TRBV5-1 and TRBJ1-4; a possible D gene is TRBD1 (5 bases). Germline CDR1 and CDR2: SGHRS and YFSETQ. The CDR3 sequence is 14 residues long. The V and J ends lost 1 base and 7 bases respectively, with 11 bases between them. CDR3 nucleotides: TGCGCCAGCAGCTTGAGGACACCCCCTGAAAAACTGTTTTTT. The encoded protein is CASSLRTPPEKLFF. The full variable domain, in which reference TRBV5-1 and TRBJ1-4 provide the parts outside the CDR3, is KAGVTQTPRYLIKTRGQQVTLSCSPISGHRSVSWYQQTPGQGLQFLFEYFSETQRNKGNFPGRFSGRQFSNSRSEMNVSTLELGDSALYLCASSLRTPPEKLFFGSGTQLSVL.

This clone was found a few times. The gene calls are TRBV27 and TRBJ1-1; unclear D gene. V was trimmed by 8 bases and J by 1 base, leaving 11 bases between them. Germline-derived CDR1 and CDR2 are MNHEY and SMNVEV (reference sequence). This CDR3 has 13 residues. The CDR3 loop is CASGPTQNTEAFF. In nucleotides, the CDR3 is TGTGCCAGCGGGCCGACACAGAACACTGAAGCTTTCTTT.

This clone showed up just once. This chain uses TRBV7-9 with TRBJ2-2; possible D gene TRBD2, 5 bases. The germline V and J ends were trimmed by 3 bases and 5 bases, with 13 bases remaining between them. The CDR3 consists of 15 residues. The V gene's germline CDR1 is SEHNR and CDR2 FQNEAQ (reference sequence). The CDR3 DNA follows: TGTGCCAGCAGCTTTGCGAGGGCCCCTACCGGGGAGCTGTTTTTT. Protein sequence: CASSFARAPTGELFF.

This chain uses TRBV9 with TRBJ1-1; 9 positions agree with TRBD1. This CDR3 contains 15 residues. J lost 1 base, V lost 3 bases, and 4 bases had no gene match. Germline V gene sequence: CDR1 SGDLS, CDR2 YYNGEE. The chain's CDR3 is CASSGQGGRNTEAFF. DNA for the CDR3: TGTGCCAGCAGCGGACAGGGGGGAAGGAACACTGAAGCTTTCTTT.

The V call is TRBV19, the J call TRBJ1-2, with 8 bases aligning to TRBD1. CDR1 and CDR2 (germline): LNHDA, SQIVND (reference sequence). This CDR3 is built from 16 residues. J lost 6 bases, V lost 3 bases, and 12 bases had no gene match. CDR3 DNA: TGTGCCAGTAGTATCAGGGGGCTTCTAAGAGAGCATGGCTACACCTTC. Protein sequence: CASSIRGLLREHGYTF.

The chain couples TRBV9 to TRBJ2-7, with 11 bases matching TRBD2. Per germline, CDR1 SGDLS and CDR2 YYNGEE. V gave up 2 bases and J gave up 2 bases; unmatched junction bases: 3. This CDR3 spans 15 amino acids. CDR3 protein: CASSVSTSGTYEQYF. The CDR3 DNA is TGTGCCAGCAGCGTTTCGACTAGCGGGACCTACGAGCAGTACTTC.

This clone was counted once. The gene calls are TRBV4-1 and TRBJ2-7, with D maybe TRBD2 (6 bases). CDR3 length equals 15 residues. From germline, CDR1 is MGHRA and CDR2 YSYEKL. V was pared by 3 bases and J by 6 bases, with 18 bases between. CDR3 region: CASSHLWGVIGEQYF. The CDR3 nucleotides read TGCGCCAGCAGCCACCTTTGGGGGGTGATCGGCGAGCAGTACTTC.

This chain connects TRBV28 to TRBJ2-7; no clear D gene. Germline values: CDR1 MDHEN, CDR2 SYDVKM. The length of the CDR3 is 11 residues. Between the trimmed V and J ends, which lost 4 bases and 6 bases, there was a span of 7 bases. The DNA for the CDR3 is TGTGCCAGCAGTTCCATCGGCGAGCAGTACTTC. This encodes CASSSIGEQYF.

This clone has just a few counts. V usage is TRBV6-6 and J usage is TRBJ2-5; 7 positions match TRBD2. CDR3 size: 12 residues. After removal of 6 bases from V and 12 bases from J, the junction contained 10 bases not matched to a gene. The germline gives CDR1 MNHNY, CDR2 SVGAGI (reference sequence). The CDR3 reads CASSASGQSEYF. The CDR3 DNA reads TGTGCCAGCAGCGCTAGCGGCCAATCCGAGTACTTC.

The rearrangement links TRBV6-5 to TRBJ2-5; maybe TRBD2 (5 bases). The CDR3 has 15 residues. Germline-derived CDR1 and CDR2 are MNHEY and SVGAGI. Trimming cost V 6 bases and J 2 bases, with 16 bases left between them. CDR3 amino acids: CASRGVSAGQETQYF. The CDR3 DNA reads as TGTGCCAGCAGGGGAGTCTCCGCGGGTCAAGAGACCCAGTACTTC.

The chain has TRBV7-2 and TRBJ2-5; 7 positions match TRBD2. The CDR3 has 14 amino acids. The germline V gene encodes CDR1 SGHTA and CDR2 FQGNSA. J was trimmed by 4 bases and V by 2 bases; bases with no gene match: 4. The CDR3 DNA sequence: TGTGCCAGCAGCTTAATGCGGGGGTCAGAGACCCAGTACTTC. It encodes CASSLMRGSETQYF.

DNA of the CDR3: TGTGCCAGCAGGACCCGGGACAGGGGACCCTACGAGCAGTACTTC. Translated, it gives CASRTRDRGPYEQYF. The chain uses TRBV6-1 and TRBJ2-7; TRBD1 matches at 10 bases. Germline trimming cut 6 bases from V and 2 bases from J; bases unmatched to any gene: 7. In germline, CDR1 is MNHNS, CDR2 SASEGT. This CDR3 has 15 amino acids.

The chain links TRBV30 to TRBJ1-1; a weak D match, TRBD1 (6 bases). The germline V gene has CDR1 GTSNPN and CDR2 SVGIG (reference sequence). The length of the CDR3 is 14 residues. Trimming removed 0 bases from V and 3 bases from J, with 11 bases in between. CDR3 loop: CAWSVLAGDTEAFF. The CDR3 DNA is TGTGCCTGGAGTGTATTGGCAGGGGACACTGAAGCTTTCTTT.

This chain connects TRBV4-1 to TRBJ1-2; tentative D call: TRBD1 (5 bases). Germline V CDR1 and CDR2: MGHRA, YSYEKL. V lost 4 bases and J 2 bases, leaving 14 bases between the germline ends. The CDR3 loop spans 15 amino acids. The CDR3 protein is CASSPLLDRNYGYTF. CDR3 sequence (DNA): TGCGCCAGCAGCCCCCTATTAGACAGAAACTATGGCTACACCTTC.

V usage is TRBV6-1 and J usage is TRBJ1-4; 9 bases agree with TRBD1. The CDR3 consists of 16 residues. V shed 3 bases, J shed 0 bases, and the junction held 2 bases outside the gene matches. CDR1 MNHNS and CDR2 SASEGT come from the germline V gene. The CDR3 region has the DNA TGTGCCAGCAGTGATAGGACAGGGGCAACTAATGAAAAACTGTTTTTT. Translating gives CASSDRTGATNEKLFF.

V gene TRBV5-1 combines with J gene TRBJ2-2; TRBD1 aligns across 8 bases. Germline V gene data show CDR1 as SGHRS and CDR2 as YFSETQ. The CDR3 contains 15 residues. J gave up 7 bases and V 3 bases, and 8 bases lay outside the gene matches. The CDR3 coding sequence is TGCGCCAGCAGCTCGACAGGGGCCAAGAACGGGGAGCTGTTTTTT. Protein: CASSSTGAKNGELFF. Looking up the rest from reference TRBV5-1 and TRBJ2-2 gives the full variable domain: KAGVTQTPRYLIKTRGQQVTLSCSPISGHRSVSWYQQTPGQGLQFLFEYFSETQRNKGNFPGRFSGRQFSNSRSEMNVSTLELGDSALYLCASSSTGAKNGELFFGEGSRLTVL.